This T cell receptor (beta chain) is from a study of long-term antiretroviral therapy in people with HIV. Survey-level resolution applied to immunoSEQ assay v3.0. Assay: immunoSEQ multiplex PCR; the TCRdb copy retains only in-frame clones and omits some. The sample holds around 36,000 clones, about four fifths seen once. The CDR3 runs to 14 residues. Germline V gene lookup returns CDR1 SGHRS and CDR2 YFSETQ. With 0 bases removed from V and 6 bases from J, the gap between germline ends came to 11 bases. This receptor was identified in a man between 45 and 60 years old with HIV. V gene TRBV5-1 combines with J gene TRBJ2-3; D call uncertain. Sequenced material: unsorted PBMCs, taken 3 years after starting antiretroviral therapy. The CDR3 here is CASSLGGVEDTQYF. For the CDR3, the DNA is TGCGCCAGCAGCTTGGGCGGAGTCGAGGATACGCAGTATTTT.